Each of the 4 T cell receptor beta chains below was sequenced from the same sample in a study of cytomegalovirus exposure and HLA in healthy donors. Primers for the PCR totalled 60 Vbeta and 13 Jbeta. Some clones are missing from TCRdb's copy, which holds only in-frame ones; the method was immunoSEQ multiplex PCR. This table lists 50,000 to 75,000 clones. The source material was PBMCs. The origin of the receptors is a woman younger than 35 in good health and CMV-seronegative.

CDR3 amino acids: CASSANRGGELFF. The CDR3 nucleotides read TGTGCCAGCAGCGCAAATCGGGGCGGGGAGCTGTTTTTT. This chain joins TRBV5-6 and TRBJ2-2, with TRBD2 as a possible D gene (5 bases). Trimming left V 4 bases short and J 7 bases short, with 11 bases between. In germline, CDR1 is SGHDT, CDR2 YYEEEE. The CDR3 spans 13 residues.

The V gene is TRBV6-1, the J gene TRBJ2-5, with 7 bases identical to TRBD1. Trimming took 3 bases from V and 2 from J; bases not matched to a gene: 0. This CDR3 is built from 13 residues. The germline CDR1 and CDR2 sequences are MNHNS and SASEGT. The CDR3 DNA reads TGTGCCAGCAGTGAGACAGGGCAAGAGACCCAGTACTTC. This encodes CASSETGQETQYF.

The chain joins TRBV7-2 to TRBJ2-3; possibly TRBD1 for D (6 bases). The CDR3 totals 14 residues. V lost 5 bases and J 5 bases, leaving 14 bases between the germline ends. Germline V gene sequence: CDR1 SGHTA, CDR2 FQGNSA. CDR3 protein: CASSPGQPRDTQYF. In DNA, the CDR3 is TGTGCCAGCAGCCCCGGACAGCCGAGAGATACGCAGTATTTT.

V is TRBV7-9 and J is TRBJ1-1; no firm D call. CDR1 and CDR2 from the germline V gene are SEHNR and FQNEAQ (reference sequence). The length of the CDR3 is 17 residues. Between the trimmed V and J ends, which lost 5 bases and 4 bases, there was a span of 23 bases. CDR3 coding DNA: TGTGCCAGCAGCCCCCTTCTCTTGGCCGCTGGCCCCACTGAAGCTTTCTTT. Its translation: CASSPLLLAAGPTEAFF.